This T cell receptor beta chain was captured by sequencing in a study of cytomegalovirus exposure and HLA in healthy donors (TCRdb year 2017). At the level of the whole study: In an earlier analysis of under 600 of the donors, 276 Gb of sequence data and 100 million or so unique TCR beta sequences from about 179 million T cells were reported. All discovery cohort repertoires had been generated using a single sequencing platform. Using immunosequencing, the study profiled T cell repertoires from 640 or so subjects and related those repertoires to cytomegalovirus serostatus. An earlier analysis of roughly 580 of the donors used high-throughput TCR beta sequencing to judge whether each TCR beta V gene segment behaved as functional or pseudogenic. Among around 400 genotyped donors of the cohort, an average of approximately 240,000 unique TCR beta nucleotide sequences were sequenced per donor, 15% to 20% of them non-productive. In addition to the first cohort of roughly 700 subjects, a separate validation cohort of approximately 120 different subjects was used. Rather than using new phenotypic data, the later analysis identified candidate immune exposures from TCR beta sequences and from how often those sequences occurred across donors. A few DR-DQ haplotypes were treated as single units for association and clustering because of strong linkage in the cohort. Genome-wide SNP genotypes for about three fifths of the 666 donors were used in a later genetic analysis, which treated that subset as a discovery cohort. An early release that covered approximately 600 HLA-typed donors contained approximately 300 gigabases of sequencing data and roughly 84 million unique TCR sequences. The genetic ancestry cluster associated with self-reported Caucasian donors included about 81% of the 300 to 450 genotyped donors. HLA typing covered class I and class II loci at four-digit resolution. The number of typed donors differed by locus: roughly 620-630 for A, B, C, DRB1 and DQB1; approximately 540 for DQA1; 606 for DPA1; and some 470 for DPB1. To study patterns of TCR occurrence, a later analysis re-analyzed previously published TCR beta repertoires from 700 or so donors and added high-resolution HLA genotyping. The study was designed to test whether signatures of past pathogen exposure could be identified by cataloging public T cell receptors. Donor age, sex, ethnicity and CMV serostatus were collected together with the repertoire data. To predict cytomegalovirus infection status, the study combined high-throughput TCR immunosequencing, statistical association of individual TCRs with disease status, and machine learning. What the work shows at the level of the full study, not this receptor alone: In a later analysis, HLA-associated TCR beta chains were found to be more clonally expanded and to have lower generation probabilities than equally common non-associated chains. According to the authors, the approach could potentially be generalized to other disease states and immunological phenotypes. Immune exposure information for the cohort was limited to CMV serostatus. A cluster of highly shared sequence variants was judged likely to represent a technical artifact of the sequencing pipeline. Because HLA typing was missing for some donors at each locus, association tests included only the typed subset. Specific HLA alleles were associated with 15,000 to 20,000 TCR beta sequences at a false discovery rate of 0.05 in a later analysis. A few of the identified cytomegalovirus-associated TCR beta chains were confirmed in vitro to be specific for cytomegalovirus antigens. In a later analysis, several top co-occurrence clusters were reported to appear linked to parvovirus B19, influenza, CMV and Epstein-Barr virus. Strong co-occurrence of HLA alleles, especially DR and DQ, made assigning TCR associations to individual alleles difficult. A further reported finding was that TCR beta sequences accurately predicted the HLA-A and HLA-B alleles for most subjects in the first cohort. Correlated functional status among segregating V segments might be attributable to linkage disequilibrium, but an unknown experimental factor could not be ruled out. In a later genetic analysis, fewer N-insertions in productive TCRs were reported among donors in an Asian-associated ancestry cluster than the approximately 630-donor mean. The presence/absence analyses assumed that sequencing depth was roughly uniform across donors, and that assumption may not be true. A later analysis found that TCR association rates varied across HLA loci, with DRB1 alleles showing the most associated TCRs and HLA-C alleles the fewest. The study gave a list of some 150 TCR beta chains associated with cytomegalovirus. Most TCR sequences were observed very rarely across donors, whereas some public TCRs were present in many individuals. A later genetic analysis associated a missense DCLRE1C variant with V-gene and J-gene trimming of TCR beta chains, and an independent cohort replicated the association. In both the original and validation cohorts, the classifier was reported to diagnose cytomegalovirus status with high specificity and sensitivity. Because counts were too low, around 17 rarely observed V segments, including chromosome 9 orphons, were left out of the earlier analysis of a few hundred of the donors. Broadly in line with IMGT annotations, most TCR beta V segments showed up in productive rearrangements about 87% or about 30% of the time in an earlier analysis of several hundred of the donors. According to a later analysis, most CMV-associated TCR beta chains appeared to be HLA-restricted, and the HLA associations seemed to be driven largely by CMV exposure. The cohort was sequenced for TCR beta chains only, and without alpha or paired-chain data the features that could be detected were limited.

The cohort consisted of 666 healthy bone marrow donors. Cohort members were all nominally healthy when sampled, although unrecorded immune exposures were likely present. The donor tested CMV seronegative and was one of the 352 seronegative cohort members. A peripheral blood sample was provided by each donor, and peripheral blood mononuclear cells were used for TCR beta sequencing. Genomic DNA was extracted from the blood cell samples with the Qiagen DNeasy Blood Extraction Kit. Library preparation employed the immunoSEQ multiplex PCR assay. The multiplex PCR relied on a mix of 60 forward primers for TCR Vbeta segments and 13 reverse primers for TCR Jbeta segments. A multiplex PCR assay on genomic DNA amplified the CDR3 region of rearranged TCR beta genes. The amplified TCR beta libraries were sequenced on the Illumina HiSeq System as 87-base-pair reads. For the original study's pipeline: Across the 500 to 850 repertoires, a later analysis counted tens of millions of unique TCR beta chains, roughly 11 million of which were shared by at least two donors. A nearest-neighbor algorithm error-corrected the raw reads and collapsed the reads into unique sequences, merging closely related sequences to remove PCR and sequencing errors. CDR3 sequences were aligned to IMGT reference sequences to assign V, D and J gene segments. Each retained sequence needed at least a six-nucleotide match to both a V gene segment and a J gene segment. A rearrangement counted as productive if the CDR3 had no stop codons and remained in frame with V and J, and every other rearrangement counted as non-productive. CDR3 was defined according to IMGT convention as the region running from the second conserved V-encoded cysteine to the conserved J-encoded phenylalanine. The earlier analysis of roughly 590 of the donors excluded sequences that lacked an unambiguous match to a single V gene segment. In an earlier analysis of approximately 590 of the donors, V segments were called functional above 56.7% productive rearrangements and were called segregating when the between-donor standard deviation exceeded 5%. A statistical classification framework was built for diagnosing cytomegalovirus status from the catalog of TCR beta chain sequences. In a later analysis, V and J genes were assigned by comparing TCR nucleotide sequences against IMGT/GENE-DB human TR gene sequences. A later analysis assigned CDR3 sequences and most-parsimonious VDJ recombination scenarios with the TCRdist pipeline. In a later analysis, each TCR beta chain was defined by its CDR3 amino acid sequence together with its V-gene family, and reads lacking a unique V-gene family were excluded. A later analysis removed 450 to 600 highly shared, low-generation-probability nucleotide sequences to deal with suspected cross-contamination and a sequencing artifact. For each public chain, a later analysis derived a clonal expansion index from normalized ranks of inferred template counts within each repertoire. A later analysis computed generation probabilities with a VDJ recombination model fitted to out-of-frame rearrangements, and checked the results against IGoR. In a later analysis, TCR-TCR, TCR-HLA and TCR-CMV co-occurrence was scored with hypergeometric tests, and a repertoire-size bias correction was applied to TCR pairs. A later analysis estimated false discovery rates by permuting HLA or CMV assignments 20 times. A later analysis grouped co-occurring TCRs with DBSCAN, adding TCRdist sequence similarity when clustering within HLA-allele-positive subsets. Co-occurrence clustering excluded repertoires with fewer than 30,000 or more than 120,000 public chains, plus five with anomalous nucleotide sharing. TCRdb limited this immuneACCESS table to in-frame rearrangements with V and J called. A share of clones is missing; checked studies link under half to unresolved V genes, and the rest is unexplained. V and J calls and clone size are given by that table; D and trimming were obtained from the DNA. This sample's table contains approximately 190,000 clones. Around 0.74% of the sample is taken by the ten largest.

Note on this clone: What this receptor recognizes is not known.

Sequenced sample: PBMCs. This clonotype was obtained from a boy between 10 and 17 years old in good health and CMV-seronegative.

The CDR3 region: CASSSPRGVHYEQYF. The DNA is as follows: TGTGCCAGCAGCTCCCCTCGGGGAGTTCACTACGAGCAGTACTTC. The chain is encoded by TRBV6-5 joined to TRBJ2-7; TRBD2 is a weak D gene call, 5 bases matching. According to the germline V gene, CDR1 reads MNHEY and CDR2 reads SVGAGI. Deletion took 6 bases off V and 3 bases off J, with a span of 18 bases between the germline ends. There are 15 amino acids in the CDR3, from cysteine to phenylalanine inclusive. The kept DNA is CDR3 alone, 45 bases in frame from the first base.